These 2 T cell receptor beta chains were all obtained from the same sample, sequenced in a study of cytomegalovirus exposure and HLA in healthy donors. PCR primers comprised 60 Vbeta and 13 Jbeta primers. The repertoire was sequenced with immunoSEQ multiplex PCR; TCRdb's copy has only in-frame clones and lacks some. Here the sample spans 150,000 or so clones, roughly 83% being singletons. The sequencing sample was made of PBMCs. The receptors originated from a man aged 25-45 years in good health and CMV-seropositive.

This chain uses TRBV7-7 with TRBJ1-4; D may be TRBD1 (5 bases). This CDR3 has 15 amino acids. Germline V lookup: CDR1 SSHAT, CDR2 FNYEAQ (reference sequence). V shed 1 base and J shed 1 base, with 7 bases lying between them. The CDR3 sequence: CASSLGQGTNEKLFF. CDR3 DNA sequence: TGTGCCAGCAGCTTAGGGCAGGGAACTAATGAAAAACTGTTTTTT.

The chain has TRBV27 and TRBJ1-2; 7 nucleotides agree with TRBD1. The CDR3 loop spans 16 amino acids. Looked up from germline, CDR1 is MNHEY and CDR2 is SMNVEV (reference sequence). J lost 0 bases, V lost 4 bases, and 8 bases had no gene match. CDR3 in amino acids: CASSSGQHHPNYGYTF. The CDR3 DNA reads TGTGCCAGCAGTTCGGGACAGCACCACCCTAACTATGGCTACACCTTC.